Presented here are 10 T cell receptor beta chains from one specimen sequenced in a study of T-cell memory formation after mild COVID-19. TCRdb processed the 5' RACE reads anew with MiXCR; each CDR3 protein has one entry. The profile shows 200,000 to 250,000 distinct CDR3 sequences, around 25% of them singletons. Sequenced sample: PBMCs or a T cell subset sorted from them (not recorded which). All receptors come from an adult woman who had mild COVID-19 (a few samples of this study predate the infection). Cell type and time point are not known.

There are a few counts of this clonotype. This chain links TRBV5-1 with TRBJ2-7; D is perhaps TRBD1 or TRBD2 (5 bases each). The CDR3 runs 14 residues. V was clipped by 0 bases and J by 0 bases, with 7 bases between them. CDR1 is SGHRS and CDR2 is YFSETQ in the germline V gene. CDR3 sequence reads: CASSLGDASYEQYF. The CDR3, as DNA: TGCGCCAGCAGCTTGGGGGACGCCTCCTACGAGCAGTACTTC.

The V call is TRBV2, the J call TRBJ2-6; D is possibly TRBD2 (5 bases). The V end lost 8 bases, the J end lost 0 bases, and 23 bases lay between the germline ends. Germline V gives CDR1 SNHLY, CDR2 FYNNEI. The CDR3 is 19 amino acids. CDR3 loop: CASGSAPGSGNSGANVLTF. The CDR3 DNA reads TGTGCCAGCGGCTCGGCCCCGGGCAGCGGAAACTCTGGGGCCAACGTCCTGACTTTC.

This clonotype was seen ten or more times. The rearrangement uses TRBV12-3 or TRBV12-4 and TRBJ2-6; tentative D call: TRBD1 (6 bases). V gave up 7 bases and J gave up 1 base, with 14 bases separating them. This CDR3 is built from 16 residues. CDR3 DNA sequence: TGTGCCAGCACGGCGGTTAGGGGGTCTGGGGCCAACGTCCTGACTTTC. Residues: CASTAVRGSGANVLTF.

In its sample, this clonotype was seen a few times. The chain carries TRBV20-1 and TRBJ1-2; unclear D gene. Germline V gives CDR1 DFQATT, CDR2 SNEGSKA (reference sequence). The CDR3 has 15 amino acids. Trimming pared 0 bases from V and 2 bases from J, leaving 13 bases between. The CDR3 DNA sequence: TGCAGTGCTAGAGATCAAGGCAGGCCAAACTATGGCTACACCTTC. As protein: CSARDQGRPNYGYTF.

This clonotype has more than one count but fewer than ten. This chain links TRBV19 with TRBJ2-7, with no clear D. CDR3 size: 13 residues. V shed 8 bases and J shed 0 bases, with 11 bases lying between them. The V gene's germline CDR1 is LNHDA and CDR2 SQIVND (reference sequence). CDR3 loop: CASRHSSSYEQYF. CDR3 coding DNA: TGTGCCAGTCGACACTCGAGCTCCTACGAGCAGTACTTC. The full variable domain, in which reference TRBV19 and TRBJ2-7 provide the parts outside the CDR3, is DGGITQSPKYLFRKEGQNVTLSCEQNLNHDAMYWYRQDPGQGLRLIYYSQIVNDFQKGDIAEGYSVSREKKESFPLTVTSAQKNPTAFYLCASRHSSSYEQYFGPGTRLTVT.

The V gene is TRBV24-1, the J gene TRBJ2-3; the D gene is possibly TRBD2 (6 bases). The CDR3 runs to 15 residues. Germline V gene data show CDR1 as KGHDR and CDR2 as SFDVKD. V dropped 4 bases and J dropped 4 bases, with 14 bases sitting between them. CDR3 residues: CATSDTGVSSDTQYF. The CDR3 coding sequence is TGTGCCACCAGTGACACGGGAGTGTCTTCAGATACGCAGTATTTT.

The CDR3 DNA reads as TGTGCAATAACGGCAGGGGGCAGGGATGGCTACACCTTC. This gives the protein CAITAGGRDGYTF. J is TRBJ1-2 and V is TRBV2, with 8 nucleotides matching TRBD1. The CDR3 is 13 amino acids. Germline V gene lookup returns CDR1 SNHLY and CDR2 FYNNEI.

This chain connects TRBV27 to TRBJ2-1; D gene unclear. Germline V gives CDR1 MNHEY, CDR2 SMNVEV (reference sequence). CDR3 length: 14 residues. The ends were cut back, 0 bases at V and 9 bases at J, with 12 bases in the middle. The CDR3 DNA follows: TGTGCCAGCAGTTTATCCCGTGGGGTTAGTGAGCAGTTCTTC. It is translated as CASSLSRGVSEQFF.

This clonotype was picked up one time. CDR3 loop: CSAITRPKEFLLDGTQYF. The CDR3 bases are TGCAGTGCCATCACCAGACCGAAAGAATTTCTACTAGACGGGACCCAGTACTTC. This chain uses TRBV20-1 with TRBJ2-5; D possibly corresponds to TRBD2 (5 bases). Germline CDR1 is DFQATT and CDR2 is SNEGSKA (reference sequence). The CDR3 is 18 residues long. The germline V and J ends were trimmed by 6 bases and 7 bases, with 33 bases remaining between them.

This clonotype was observed a few times. The chain's CDR3 is CASSSPWTSGDDTQYF. CDR3 sequence (DNA): TGTGCCAGCAGCTCCCCGTGGACTAGCGGGGATGATACGCAGTATTTT. This chain uses TRBV5-5 with TRBJ2-3, with TRBD2 matching 12 bases. Germline V gene data show CDR1 as SGHKS and CDR2 as YYEKEE (reference sequence). The CDR3 covers 16 residues. J was trimmed by 6 bases and V by 3 bases; bases with no gene match: 8.